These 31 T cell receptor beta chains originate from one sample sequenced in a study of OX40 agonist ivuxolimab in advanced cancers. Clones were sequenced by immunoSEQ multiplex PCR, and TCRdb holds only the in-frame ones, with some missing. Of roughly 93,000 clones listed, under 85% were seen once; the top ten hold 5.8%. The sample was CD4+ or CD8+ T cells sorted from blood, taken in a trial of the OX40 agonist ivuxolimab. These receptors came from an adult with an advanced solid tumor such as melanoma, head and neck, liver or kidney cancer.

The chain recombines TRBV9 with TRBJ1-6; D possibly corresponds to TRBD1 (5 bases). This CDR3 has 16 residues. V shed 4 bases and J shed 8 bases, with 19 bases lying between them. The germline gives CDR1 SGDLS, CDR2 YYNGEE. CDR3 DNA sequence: TGTGCCAGCAGCCTAGGATTGGCAGGGCCCGATTCACCCCTCCACTTT. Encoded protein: CASSLGLAGPDSPLHF.

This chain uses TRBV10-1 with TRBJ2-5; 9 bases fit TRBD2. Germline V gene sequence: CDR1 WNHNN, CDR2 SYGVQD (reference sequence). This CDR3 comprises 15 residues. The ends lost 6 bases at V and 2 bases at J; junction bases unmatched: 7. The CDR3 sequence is CASRHPTSGQETQYF. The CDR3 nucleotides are TGCGCCAGCAGGCACCCGACTAGCGGTCAAGAGACCCAGTACTTC.

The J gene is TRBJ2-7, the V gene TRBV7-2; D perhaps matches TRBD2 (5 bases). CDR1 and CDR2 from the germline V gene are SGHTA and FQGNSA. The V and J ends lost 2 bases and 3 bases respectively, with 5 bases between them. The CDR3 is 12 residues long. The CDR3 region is CASSLTSYEQYF. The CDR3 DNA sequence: TGTGCCAGCAGCTTAACTAGCTACGAGCAGTACTTC.

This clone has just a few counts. In nucleotides, the CDR3 is TGTGCCAGCAGCTTAAAGAAAGGAGTAGAGCAGTACTTC. The encoded protein is CASSLKKGVEQYF. The chain couples TRBV7-2 to TRBJ2-7; no clear D. The CDR3 is 13 amino acids. The V end lost 2 bases, the J end lost 7 bases, and 12 bases lay between the germline ends. Germline CDR1 reads SGHTA; CDR2 reads FQGNSA.

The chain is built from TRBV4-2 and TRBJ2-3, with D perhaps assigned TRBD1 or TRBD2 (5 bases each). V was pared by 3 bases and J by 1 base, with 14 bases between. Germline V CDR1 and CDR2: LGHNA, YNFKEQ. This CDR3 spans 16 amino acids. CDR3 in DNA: TGTGCCAGCAGCCACCATCCGAGGGACCGCACAGATACGCAGTATTTT. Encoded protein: CASSHHPRDRTDTQYF.

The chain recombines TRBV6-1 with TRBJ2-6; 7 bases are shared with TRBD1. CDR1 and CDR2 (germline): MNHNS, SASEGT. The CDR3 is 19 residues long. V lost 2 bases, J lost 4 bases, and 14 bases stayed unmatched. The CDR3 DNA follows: TGTGCCAGCAGTGAAAAAAGGACAGGTACTTCGTTGGGGGCCAACGTCCTGACTTTC. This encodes CASSEKRTGTSLGANVLTF.

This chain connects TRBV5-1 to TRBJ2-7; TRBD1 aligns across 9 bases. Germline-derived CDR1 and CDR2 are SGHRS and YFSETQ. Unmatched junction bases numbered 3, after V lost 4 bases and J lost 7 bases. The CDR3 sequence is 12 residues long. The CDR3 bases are TGCGCCAGCAGCCCGACAGGGGGAGAGCAGTACTTC. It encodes CASSPTGGEQYF.

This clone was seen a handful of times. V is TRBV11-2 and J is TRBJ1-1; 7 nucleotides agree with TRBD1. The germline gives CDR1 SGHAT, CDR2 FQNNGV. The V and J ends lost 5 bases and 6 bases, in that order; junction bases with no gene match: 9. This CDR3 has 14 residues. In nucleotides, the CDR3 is TGTGCCAGCAGCACCAGACCCGACAGGGCTGAAGCTTTCTTT. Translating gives CASSTRPDRAEAFF. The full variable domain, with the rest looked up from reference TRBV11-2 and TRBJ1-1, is EAGVAQSPRYKIIEKRQSVAFWCNPISGHATLYWYQQILGQGPKLLIQFQNNGVVDDSQLPKDRFSAERLKGVDSTLKIQPAKLEDSAVYLCASSTRPDRAEAFFGQGTRLTVV.

The CDR3 nucleotides read TGTGCCAGCAGCATGGACCATTACGAGCAGTACTTC. The encoded protein is CASSMDHYEQYF. V is TRBV7-9 and J is TRBJ2-7; D not certain. Germline V lookup: CDR1 SEHNR, CDR2 FQNEAQ (reference sequence). Trimming cost V 5 bases and J 4 bases, with 9 bases left between them. CDR3 size: 12 residues.

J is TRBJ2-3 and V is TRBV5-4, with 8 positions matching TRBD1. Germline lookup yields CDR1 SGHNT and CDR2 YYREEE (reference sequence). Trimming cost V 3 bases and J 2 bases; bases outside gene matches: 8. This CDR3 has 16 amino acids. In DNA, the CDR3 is TGTGCCAGCAGCTCCGCCGGGACAGGCTCCACAGATACGCAGTATTTT. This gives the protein CASSSAGTGSTDTQYF.

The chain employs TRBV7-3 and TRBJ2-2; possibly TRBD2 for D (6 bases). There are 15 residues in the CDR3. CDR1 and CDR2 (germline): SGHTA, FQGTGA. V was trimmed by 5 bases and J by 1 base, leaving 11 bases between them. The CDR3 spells CASSPQGLNTGELFF. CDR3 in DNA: TGTGCCAGCAGCCCTCAGGGACTGAACACCGGGGAGCTGTTTTTT. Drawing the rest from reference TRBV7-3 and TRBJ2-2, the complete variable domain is GAGVSQTPSNKVTEKGKYVELRCDPISGHTALYWYRQSLGQGPEFLIYFQGTGAADDSGLPNDRFFAVRPEGSVSTLKIQRTERGDSAVYLCASSPQGLNTGELFFGEGSRLTVL.

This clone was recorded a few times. This CDR3 reads CASSEGGQPQHF. CDR3 DNA: TGCGCCAGCAGTGAGGGGGGTCAGCCCCAGCATTTT. The chain carries TRBV10-1 and TRBJ1-5; possibly TRBD1 for D (5 bases). V lost 2 bases and J 6 bases, leaving 5 bases between the germline ends. Germline CDR1 WNHNN, CDR2 SYGVQD (reference sequence). This CDR3 is 12 amino acids long.

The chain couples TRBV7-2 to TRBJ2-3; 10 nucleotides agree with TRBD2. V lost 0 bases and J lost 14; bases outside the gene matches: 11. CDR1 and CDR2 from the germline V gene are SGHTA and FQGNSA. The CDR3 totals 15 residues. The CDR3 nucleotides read TGTGCCAGCAGCTTAGCCGCTAGCGGGGGTGTTGTGTGGTATTTT. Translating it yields CASSLAASGGVVWYF.

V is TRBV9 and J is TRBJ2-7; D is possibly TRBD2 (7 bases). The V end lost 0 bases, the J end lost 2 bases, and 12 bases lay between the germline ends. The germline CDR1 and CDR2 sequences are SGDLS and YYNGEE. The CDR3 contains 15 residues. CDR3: CASSVAGGDTYEQYF. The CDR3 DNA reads TGTGCCAGCAGCGTAGCGGGGGGCGATACCTACGAGCAGTACTTC.

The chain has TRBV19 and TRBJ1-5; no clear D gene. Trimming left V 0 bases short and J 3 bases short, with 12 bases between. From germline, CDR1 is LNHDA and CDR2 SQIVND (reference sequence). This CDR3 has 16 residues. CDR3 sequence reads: CASSIDGKGTNQPQHF. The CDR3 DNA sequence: TGTGCCAGTAGTATAGATGGGAAGGGTACCAATCAGCCCCAGCATTTT.

The CDR3 loop reads CASSFDGNTGELFF. The CDR3 DNA is TGTGCCAGCAGCTTTGACGGAAACACCGGGGAGCTGTTTTTT. The gene calls are TRBV7-9 and TRBJ2-2; no clear D gene. CDR3 size: 14 residues. Germline values: CDR1 SEHNR, CDR2 FQNEAQ (reference sequence). Trimming took 3 bases from V and 2 from J, leaving 7 bases between them.

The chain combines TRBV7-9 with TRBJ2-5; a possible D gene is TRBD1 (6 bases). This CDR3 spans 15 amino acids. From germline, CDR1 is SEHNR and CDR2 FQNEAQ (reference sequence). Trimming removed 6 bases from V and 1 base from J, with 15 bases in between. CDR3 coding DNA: TGTGCCAGCAGTTCAGGAGGACAGTTCCAAGAGACCCAGTACTTC. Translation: CASSSGGQFQETQYF. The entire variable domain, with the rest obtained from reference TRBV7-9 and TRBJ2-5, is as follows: DTGVSQNPRHKITKRGQNVTFRCDPISEHNRLYWYRQTLGQGPEFLTYFQNEAQLEKSRLLSDRFSAERPKGSFSTLEIQRTEQGDSAMYLCASSSGGQFQETQYFGPGTRLLVL.

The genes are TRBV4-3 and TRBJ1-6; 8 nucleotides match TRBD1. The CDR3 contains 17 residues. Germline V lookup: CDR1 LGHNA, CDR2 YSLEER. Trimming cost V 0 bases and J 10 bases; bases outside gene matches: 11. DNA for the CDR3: TGCGCCAGCAGCCAAGATGCTCGAGTTACAGGGGGATCACCCCTCCACTTT. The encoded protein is CASSQDARVTGGSPLHF.

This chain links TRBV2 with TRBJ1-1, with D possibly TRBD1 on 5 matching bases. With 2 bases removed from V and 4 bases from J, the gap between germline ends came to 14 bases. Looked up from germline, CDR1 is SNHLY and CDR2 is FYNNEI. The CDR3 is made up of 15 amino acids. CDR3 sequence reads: CASSENRGVSTEAFF. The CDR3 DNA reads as TGTGCCAGCAGTGAAAACCGGGGCGTCAGCACTGAAGCTTTCTTT.

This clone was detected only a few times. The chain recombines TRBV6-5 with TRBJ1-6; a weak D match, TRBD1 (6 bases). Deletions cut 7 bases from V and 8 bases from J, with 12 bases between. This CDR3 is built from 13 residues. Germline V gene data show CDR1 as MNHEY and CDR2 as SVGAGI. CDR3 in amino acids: CASNTGRDSPLHF. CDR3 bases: TGTGCCAGCAATACAGGGAGAGATTCACCCCTCCACTTT.

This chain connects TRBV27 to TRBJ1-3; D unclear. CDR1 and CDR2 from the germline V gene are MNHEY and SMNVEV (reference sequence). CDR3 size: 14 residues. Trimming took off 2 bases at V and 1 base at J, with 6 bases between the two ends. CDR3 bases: TGTGCCAGCAGTTTAGGTGGTTCTGGAAACACCATATATTTT. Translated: CASSLGGSGNTIYF.

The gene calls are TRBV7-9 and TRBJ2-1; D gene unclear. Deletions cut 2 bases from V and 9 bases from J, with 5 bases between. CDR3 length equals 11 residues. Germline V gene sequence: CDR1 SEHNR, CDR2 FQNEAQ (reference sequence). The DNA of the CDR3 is TGTGCCAGCAGCTTATTCAGTGAGCAGTTCTTC. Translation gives CASSLFSEQFF.

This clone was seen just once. CDR3 loop: CASASAYNEQFF. CDR3 DNA: TGCGCCAGTGCCTCTGCATACAATGAGCAGTTCTTC. The V and J genes are TRBV5-1 and TRBJ2-1, with D hard to call. The CDR3 covers 12 residues. Germline values: CDR1 SGHRS, CDR2 YFSETQ. V lost 8 bases, J lost 4 bases, and 10 bases lay in between.

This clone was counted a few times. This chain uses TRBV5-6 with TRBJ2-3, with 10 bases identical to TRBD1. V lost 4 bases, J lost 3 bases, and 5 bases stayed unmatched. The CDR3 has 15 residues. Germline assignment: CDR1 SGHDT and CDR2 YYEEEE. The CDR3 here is CASSPRDRGTDTQYF. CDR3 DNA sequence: TGTGCCAGCAGCCCCCGGGACAGGGGAACAGATACGCAGTATTTT.

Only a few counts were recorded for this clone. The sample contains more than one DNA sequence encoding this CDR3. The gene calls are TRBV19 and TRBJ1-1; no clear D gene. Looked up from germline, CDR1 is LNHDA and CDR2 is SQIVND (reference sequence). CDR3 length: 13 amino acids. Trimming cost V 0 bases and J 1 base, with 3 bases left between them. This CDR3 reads CASSIDGNTEAFF. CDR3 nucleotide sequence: TGTGCCAGTAGTATAGACGGGAACACTGAAGCTTTCTTT.

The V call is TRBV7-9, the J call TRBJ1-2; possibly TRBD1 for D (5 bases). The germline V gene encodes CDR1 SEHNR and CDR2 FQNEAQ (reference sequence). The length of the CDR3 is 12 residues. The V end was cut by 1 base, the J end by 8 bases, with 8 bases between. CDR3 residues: CASSLGGDGYTF. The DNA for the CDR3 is TGTGCCAGCAGCTTAGGAGGGGACGGCTACACCTTC.

The CDR3 reads CASSIVGQSVRNIQYF. Written as DNA, the CDR3 is TGTGCCAGTAGTATAGTGGGACAGTCGGTGAGGAACATTCAGTACTTC. The gene calls are TRBV19 and TRBJ2-4; TRBD1 matches at 7 bases. Trimming cost V 1 base and J 7 bases; bases outside gene matches: 10. CDR1 and CDR2 from the germline V gene are LNHDA and SQIVND (reference sequence). This CDR3 comprises 16 residues.

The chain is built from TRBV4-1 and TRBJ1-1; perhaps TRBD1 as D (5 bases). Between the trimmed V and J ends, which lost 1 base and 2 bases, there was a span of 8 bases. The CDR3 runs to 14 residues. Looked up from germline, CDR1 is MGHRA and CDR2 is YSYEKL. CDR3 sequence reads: CASSQGGGNTEAFF. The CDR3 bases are TGCGCCAGCAGCCAAGGGGGGGGTAACACTGAAGCTTTCTTT.

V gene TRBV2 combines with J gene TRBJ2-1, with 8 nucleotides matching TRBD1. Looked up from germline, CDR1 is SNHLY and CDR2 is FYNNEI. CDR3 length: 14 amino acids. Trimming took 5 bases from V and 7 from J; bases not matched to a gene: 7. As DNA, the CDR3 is TGTGCCAGCAGTAGGGCTACAGGGGGGAATGAGCAGTTCTTC. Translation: CASSRATGGNEQFF.

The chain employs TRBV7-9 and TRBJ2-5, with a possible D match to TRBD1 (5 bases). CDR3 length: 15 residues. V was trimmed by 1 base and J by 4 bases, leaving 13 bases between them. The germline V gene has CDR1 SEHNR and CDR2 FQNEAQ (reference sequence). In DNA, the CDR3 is TGTGCCAGCAGCTTAGGCGGTGGGGCCACAGAGACCCAGTACTTC. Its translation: CASSLGGGATETQYF.

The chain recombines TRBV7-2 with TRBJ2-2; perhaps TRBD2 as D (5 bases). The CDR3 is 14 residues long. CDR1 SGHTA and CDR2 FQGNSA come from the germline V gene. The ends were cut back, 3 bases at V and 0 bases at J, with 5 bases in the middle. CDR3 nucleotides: TGTGCCAGCAGCTTCGGGGCGAACACCGGGGAGCTGTTTTTT. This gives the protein CASSFGANTGELFF.